The source of this TCR beta chain is a study of untreated major depressive disorder. For sex, age, current smoking status and body mass index, every depressed patient had a pairwise-matched non-depressed control. For at least 8 weeks, patients took no psychiatric medication. CD4+ T cells were isolated from thawed PBMCs by magnetic negative selection. Generated by immunoSEQ multiplex PCR, the TCRdb table keeps only in-frame clones and is missing some. The sample yields about 25,000 clones, about 90% seen once. This receptor was obtained from a woman between 25 and 40 years old with major depressive disorder. Specimen: CD4+ T cells from PBMCs.

CDR3 bases: TGTGCCAGCAGCCAGCACGAGGGGGGAATGAACACTGAAGCTTTCTTT. It translates to CASSQHEGGMNTEAFF. This chain joins TRBV4-2 and TRBJ1-1, with D perhaps TRBD1 (6 bases). V lost 3 bases and J lost 0, with 14 bases in between. The CDR3 contains 16 residues. Looked up from germline, CDR1 is LGHNA and CDR2 is YNFKEQ.